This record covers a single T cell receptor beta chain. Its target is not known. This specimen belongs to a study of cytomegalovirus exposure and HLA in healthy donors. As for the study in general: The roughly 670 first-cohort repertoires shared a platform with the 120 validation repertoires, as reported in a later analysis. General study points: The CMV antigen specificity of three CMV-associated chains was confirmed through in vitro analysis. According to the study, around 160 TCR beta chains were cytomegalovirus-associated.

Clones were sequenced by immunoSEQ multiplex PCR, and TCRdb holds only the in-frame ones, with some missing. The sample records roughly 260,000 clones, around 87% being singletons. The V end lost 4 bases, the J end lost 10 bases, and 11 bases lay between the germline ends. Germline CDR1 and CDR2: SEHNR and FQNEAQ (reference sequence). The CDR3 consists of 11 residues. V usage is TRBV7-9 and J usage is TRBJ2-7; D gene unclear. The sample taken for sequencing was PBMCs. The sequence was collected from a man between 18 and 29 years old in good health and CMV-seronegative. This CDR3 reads CASSSSVDQYF. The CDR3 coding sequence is TGTGCCAGCAGCTCGAGCGTTGATCAGTACTTC. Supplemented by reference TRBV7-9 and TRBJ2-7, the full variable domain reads DTGVSQNPRHKITKRGQNVTFRCDPISEHNRLYWYRQTLGQGPEFLTYFQNEAQLEKSRLLSDRFSAERPKGSFSTLEIQRTEQGDSAMYLCASSSSVDQYFGPGTRLTVT.